This record concerns one TCR beta chain sequence. Its antigen is unknown. Individual cDNA molecules each received unique molecular identifiers attached to them. From the 5' RACE reads, TCRdb called clonotypes with MiXCR, one entry per CDR3 protein. The sample records roughly 58,000 distinct CDR3 sequences, around 12% being singletons. CDR1 is SGHAT and CDR2 is FQNNGV in the germline V gene. The V and J ends lost 2 bases and 0 bases respectively, with 29 bases between them. The CDR3 has 21 amino acids. This sample is part of a study of early T cells in non-severe SARS-CoV-2 infection. The wider study: Investigators sequenced bulk RNA drawn from unsorted whole blood, and chains remained unpaired. General observations from the study: In VDJdb matching, anti-spike CD8 responses were favored while private and CD4 specificities went missing.

This sequence was found in an adult who was a healthcare worker with PCR-confirmed SARS-CoV-2 infection or an uninfected control (not recorded which). Source material: whole blood. V gene TRBV11-2 combines with J gene TRBJ2-7, with TRBD2 as a possible D gene (6 bases). CDR3 DNA sequence: TGTGCCAGCAGCTTATTCTCGCACCGCGCACCCGGGACTTGGAGCTCCTACGAGCAGTACTTC. Its translation: CASSLFSHRAPGTWSSYEQYF.